One and the same sample provided the 22 T cell receptor beta chains below, sequenced in a study of CD4 T cells in relation to SARS-CoV-2 and coronaviruses. The protocol was immunoSEQ multiplex PCR, while the TCRdb copy is restricted to in-frame clones and leaves out a portion. This table holds around 69,000 clones, about 94% found once. The unexposed donors gave CD4+ T cells in about 2010-2018, prior to COVID-19. Sequenced: naive CD4+ T cells from PBMCs. Subset meaning: naive CD4+ T cells isolated by negative enrichment. These receptors were obtained from a human donor in good health.

The chain recombines TRBV7-9 with TRBJ1-1, with no clear D. Germline V gene data show CDR1 as SEHNR and CDR2 as FQNEAQ (reference sequence). Trimming took off 5 bases at V and 5 bases at J, with 6 bases between the two ends. The CDR3 length is 11 residues. CDR3 in amino acids: CASSPSTEAFF. The CDR3 DNA reads TGTGCCAGCAGCCCCTCAACTGAAGCTTTCTTT. The whole variable domain, filled in from reference TRBV7-9 and TRBJ1-1, reads DTGVSQNPRHKITKRGQNVTFRCDPISEHNRLYWYRQTLGQGPEFLTYFQNEAQLEKSRLLSDRFSAERPKGSFSTLEIQRTEQGDSAMYLCASSPSTEAFFGQGTRLTVV.

The rearrangement uses TRBV6-5 and TRBJ1-6, with TRBD1 as a possible D gene (5 bases). The V gene lost 6 bases and the J gene lost 7 bases, with 16 bases spanning the gap. Germline values: CDR1 MNHEY, CDR2 SVGAGI. The length of the CDR3 is 15 residues. CDR3 sequence reads: CASRPAGTRNSPLHF. CDR3 in DNA: TGTGCCAGCAGGCCCGCAGGGACTCGGAATTCACCCCTCCACTTT.

The chain uses TRBV2 and TRBJ2-7, with 9 bases identical to TRBD2. The CDR3 has 14 amino acids. Germline V gene sequence: CDR1 SNHLY, CDR2 FYNNEI. With V trimmed by 7 bases and J by 5 bases, 9 bases remained unmatched. The CDR3 loop reads CASNLAGAPNEQYF. For the CDR3, the DNA is TGTGCCAGCAACTTAGCGGGAGCCCCTAACGAGCAGTACTTC. Full variable domain (rest looked up from reference TRBV2 and TRBJ2-7): EPEVTQTPSHQVTQMGQEVILRCVPISNHLYFYWYRQILGQKVEFLVSFYNNEISEKSEIFDDQFSVERPDGSNFTLKIRSTKLEDSAMYFCASNLAGAPNEQYFGPGTRLTVT.

The chain joins TRBV19 to TRBJ2-2; D is ambiguous. Per germline, CDR1 LNHDA and CDR2 SQIVND (reference sequence). Trimming cost V 6 bases and J 1 base, with 6 bases left between them. The CDR3 runs to 13 residues. CDR3 DNA: TGTGCCAGTAGCCAGGAGAACACCGGGGAGCTGTTTTTT. Its protein product is CASSQENTGELFF. Full variable domain (outside the CDR3, taken from reference TRBV19 and TRBJ2-2): DGGITQSPKYLFRKEGQNVTLSCEQNLNHDAMYWYRQDPGQGLRLIYYSQIVNDFQKGDIAEGYSVSREKKESFPLTVTSAQKNPTAFYLCASSQENTGELFFGEGSRLTVL.

This clone came up once. The chain combines TRBV3-1 (or the pseudogene TRBV3-2) with TRBJ2-3, with D possibly being TRBD1 or TRBD2 (6 bases each). This CDR3 comprises 13 residues. V gave up 0 bases and J gave up 9 bases, with 10 bases separating them. Germline V CDR1 and CDR2: LGHDT, YNNKEL (reference sequence). CDR3 sequence (DNA): TGTGCCAGCAGCCAAGACTCGGGGGCCACGCAGTATTTT. Protein: CASSQDSGATQYF.

This rearrangement joins TRBV19 to TRBJ2-7; a possible D gene is TRBD1 (6 bases). This CDR3 is built from 13 residues. Germline-derived CDR1 and CDR2 are LNHDA and SQIVND (reference sequence). V was cut by 3 bases and J by 2 bases, with 8 bases left in between. The chain's CDR3 is CASSIEGAYEQYF. CDR3 sequence (DNA): TGTGCCAGTAGTATTGAGGGGGCCTACGAGCAGTACTTC.

The rearrangement links TRBV9 to TRBJ1-3; tentatively, D is TRBD1 (5 bases). Trimming took 3 bases from V and 0 from J, leaving 10 bases between them. CDR1 SGDLS and CDR2 YYNGEE come from the germline V gene. The CDR3 runs 15 residues. DNA for the CDR3: TGTGCCAGCAGCGCAACAGGACGCTCTGGAAACACCATATATTTT. Its translation: CASSATGRSGNTIYF.

J is TRBJ1-4 and V is TRBV7-9; D is possibly TRBD1 (5 bases). Germline CDR1 and CDR2: SEHNR and FQNEAQ (reference sequence). The CDR3 extends over 15 amino acids. The germline V and J ends were trimmed by 3 bases and 1 base, with 9 bases remaining between them. This CDR3 is CASSLRGGTNEKLFF. DNA for the CDR3: TGTGCCAGCAGCTTGAGGGGAGGAACTAATGAAAAACTGTTTTTT.

The chain uses TRBV7-2 and TRBJ1-2; D call uncertain. V gave up 4 bases and J gave up 8 bases, with 14 bases separating them. This CDR3 has 13 amino acids. CDR1 SGHTA and CDR2 FQGNSA come from the germline V gene. CDR3: CASSYGMGPGYTF. CDR3 in DNA: TGTGCCAGCAGCTACGGTATGGGTCCCGGCTACACCTTC.

A single count supports this clone. This chain connects TRBV14 to TRBJ2-3; D is possibly TRBD2 (6 bases). Germline lookup yields CDR1 SGHDN and CDR2 FVKESK. Trimming cost V 2 bases and J 2 bases, with 14 bases left between them. The CDR3 has 16 residues. The CDR3 DNA sequence: TGTGCCAGCAGCCAATGGATTAGCGGATCCACAGATACGCAGTATTTT. As protein: CASSQWISGSTDTQYF.

J is TRBJ1-1 and V is TRBV5-4; D gene unclear. CDR1 and CDR2 from the germline V gene are SGHNT and YYREEE (reference sequence). CDR3 length: 13 residues. The V end lost 4 bases, the J end lost 5 bases, and 12 bases lay between the germline ends. The CDR3: CASSPGARTEAFF. CDR3 DNA sequence: TGTGCCAGCAGCCCCGGCGCACGGACTGAAGCTTTCTTT.

The chain links TRBV5-1 to TRBJ2-3, with 11 positions matching TRBD2. V was clipped by 4 bases and J by 3 bases; unmatched bases: 10. CDR1 SGHRS and CDR2 YFSETQ come from the germline V gene. This CDR3 is 17 amino acids long. CDR3 sequence reads: CASSPGASGRLTDTQYF. For the CDR3, the DNA is TGCGCCAGCAGCCCGGGGGCTAGCGGGAGGTTGACAGATACGCAGTATTTT.

The chain couples TRBV30 to TRBJ1-5, with a weak D call TRBD1 (6 bases). This CDR3 spans 13 amino acids. V gave up 3 bases and J gave up 4 bases, with 10 bases separating them. Looked up from germline, CDR1 is GTSNPN and CDR2 is SVGIG (reference sequence). This chain's CDR3 is CAWSTGANQPQHF. CDR3 coding DNA: TGTGCCTGGAGCACGGGGGCAAATCAGCCCCAGCATTTT. Full variable domain (rest looked up from reference TRBV30 and TRBJ1-5): SQTIHQWPATLVQPVGSPLSLECTVEGTSNPNLYWYRQAAGRGLQLLFYSVGIGQISSEVPQNLSASRPQDRQFILSSKKLLLSDSGFYLCAWSTGANQPQHFGDGTRLSIL.

J is TRBJ2-7 and V is TRBV19, with D possibly being TRBD1 (5 bases). Deletions cut 6 bases from V and 3 bases from J, with 9 bases between. The CDR3 consists of 12 residues. The germline V gene has CDR1 LNHDA and CDR2 SQIVND (reference sequence). CDR3 amino acids: CASRDDSYEQYF. The CDR3 region has the DNA TGTGCCAGTAGAGACGACAGCTACGAGCAGTACTTC.

The chain recombines TRBV9 with TRBJ2-3; 10 nucleotides agree with TRBD1. Germline CDR1 and CDR2: SGDLS and YYNGEE. The V segment lost 4 bases and the J segment 5 bases; nucleotides outside the gene matches: 7. This CDR3 has 15 residues. The CDR3 spells CASSTRQGAGDTQYF. The CDR3 DNA sequence: TGTGCCAGCAGCACCAGACAGGGGGCGGGAGATACGCAGTATTTT.

V is TRBV11-2 and J is TRBJ2-5, with D possibly matching TRBD1 (6 bases). The CDR3 has 15 amino acids. The germline gives CDR1 SGHAT, CDR2 FQNNGV. Between the trimmed V and J ends, which lost 4 bases and 4 bases, there was a span of 16 bases. CDR3 loop: CASSSTRGRGETQYF. CDR3 sequence (DNA): TGTGCCAGCAGCTCCACCAGGGGCAGGGGAGAGACCCAGTACTTC.

The J gene is TRBJ2-1, the V gene TRBV5-1; 12 nucleotides align to TRBD2. V shed 4 bases, J shed 2 bases, and the junction held 1 base outside the gene matches. This CDR3 is built from 15 residues. Germline V gene sequence: CDR1 SGHRS, CDR2 YFSETQ. CDR3 loop: CASSRTSGTYNEQFF. The CDR3 nucleotides are TGCGCCAGCAGCAGGACTAGCGGGACCTACAATGAGCAGTTCTTC.

This clone was detected only once. The V gene is TRBV15, the J gene TRBJ2-1; possible D gene TRBD1, 6 bases. Trimming stripped 8 bases from V and 6 bases from J, with 17 bases between. The CDR3 has 14 residues. Germline CDR1 reads LNHNV; CDR2 reads YYDKDF (reference sequence). The CDR3 region has the DNA TGTGCCACCCGGTGGGGGCAGGGGAGCAATGAGCAGTTCTTC. It codes for CATRWGQGSNEQFF.

The CDR3 DNA reads TGTGCCAGCAGTTTACCGTGGGGCGAAAAACTGTTTTTT. Protein sequence: CASSLPWGEKLFF. The genes are TRBV28 and TRBJ1-4; D might be TRBD1 (5 bases). The CDR3 runs to 13 residues. Germline V gene lookup returns CDR1 MDHEN and CDR2 SYDVKM. Trimming pared 2 bases from V and 8 bases from J, leaving 9 bases between.

The gene calls are TRBV27 and TRBJ1-2; D ambiguous. The V end was cut by 2 bases, the J end by 8 bases, with 15 bases between. CDR1 and CDR2 (germline): MNHEY, SMNVEV (reference sequence). This CDR3 has 14 residues. The CDR3 region has the DNA TGTGCCAGCAGTTTAACGGGGTTTTCCTCCGGCTACACCTTC. It translates to CASSLTGFSSGYTF.

This clone was recorded once. The chain uses TRBV29-1 and TRBJ1-2; D uncertain. V was shortened by 7 bases and J by 8 bases, with 14 bases between the two germline ends. The CDR3 runs 11 residues. CDR1 and CDR2 (germline): SQVTM, ANQGSEA. The CDR3 reads CSERRVSGYTF. As DNA, the CDR3 is TGCAGCGAGCGTAGGGTAAGCGGCTACACCTTC.

The V call is TRBV28, the J call TRBJ2-5; 8 bases fit TRBD1. Germline CDR1 MDHEN, CDR2 SYDVKM. V dropped 8 bases and J dropped 4; count of bases not matched to a gene: 12. This CDR3 is built from 15 residues. The CDR3 DNA sequence: TGTGCCAGCCCCCCTACCGGCAGGGGGCGAGAGACCCAGTACTTC. Translated: CASPPTGRGRETQYF.